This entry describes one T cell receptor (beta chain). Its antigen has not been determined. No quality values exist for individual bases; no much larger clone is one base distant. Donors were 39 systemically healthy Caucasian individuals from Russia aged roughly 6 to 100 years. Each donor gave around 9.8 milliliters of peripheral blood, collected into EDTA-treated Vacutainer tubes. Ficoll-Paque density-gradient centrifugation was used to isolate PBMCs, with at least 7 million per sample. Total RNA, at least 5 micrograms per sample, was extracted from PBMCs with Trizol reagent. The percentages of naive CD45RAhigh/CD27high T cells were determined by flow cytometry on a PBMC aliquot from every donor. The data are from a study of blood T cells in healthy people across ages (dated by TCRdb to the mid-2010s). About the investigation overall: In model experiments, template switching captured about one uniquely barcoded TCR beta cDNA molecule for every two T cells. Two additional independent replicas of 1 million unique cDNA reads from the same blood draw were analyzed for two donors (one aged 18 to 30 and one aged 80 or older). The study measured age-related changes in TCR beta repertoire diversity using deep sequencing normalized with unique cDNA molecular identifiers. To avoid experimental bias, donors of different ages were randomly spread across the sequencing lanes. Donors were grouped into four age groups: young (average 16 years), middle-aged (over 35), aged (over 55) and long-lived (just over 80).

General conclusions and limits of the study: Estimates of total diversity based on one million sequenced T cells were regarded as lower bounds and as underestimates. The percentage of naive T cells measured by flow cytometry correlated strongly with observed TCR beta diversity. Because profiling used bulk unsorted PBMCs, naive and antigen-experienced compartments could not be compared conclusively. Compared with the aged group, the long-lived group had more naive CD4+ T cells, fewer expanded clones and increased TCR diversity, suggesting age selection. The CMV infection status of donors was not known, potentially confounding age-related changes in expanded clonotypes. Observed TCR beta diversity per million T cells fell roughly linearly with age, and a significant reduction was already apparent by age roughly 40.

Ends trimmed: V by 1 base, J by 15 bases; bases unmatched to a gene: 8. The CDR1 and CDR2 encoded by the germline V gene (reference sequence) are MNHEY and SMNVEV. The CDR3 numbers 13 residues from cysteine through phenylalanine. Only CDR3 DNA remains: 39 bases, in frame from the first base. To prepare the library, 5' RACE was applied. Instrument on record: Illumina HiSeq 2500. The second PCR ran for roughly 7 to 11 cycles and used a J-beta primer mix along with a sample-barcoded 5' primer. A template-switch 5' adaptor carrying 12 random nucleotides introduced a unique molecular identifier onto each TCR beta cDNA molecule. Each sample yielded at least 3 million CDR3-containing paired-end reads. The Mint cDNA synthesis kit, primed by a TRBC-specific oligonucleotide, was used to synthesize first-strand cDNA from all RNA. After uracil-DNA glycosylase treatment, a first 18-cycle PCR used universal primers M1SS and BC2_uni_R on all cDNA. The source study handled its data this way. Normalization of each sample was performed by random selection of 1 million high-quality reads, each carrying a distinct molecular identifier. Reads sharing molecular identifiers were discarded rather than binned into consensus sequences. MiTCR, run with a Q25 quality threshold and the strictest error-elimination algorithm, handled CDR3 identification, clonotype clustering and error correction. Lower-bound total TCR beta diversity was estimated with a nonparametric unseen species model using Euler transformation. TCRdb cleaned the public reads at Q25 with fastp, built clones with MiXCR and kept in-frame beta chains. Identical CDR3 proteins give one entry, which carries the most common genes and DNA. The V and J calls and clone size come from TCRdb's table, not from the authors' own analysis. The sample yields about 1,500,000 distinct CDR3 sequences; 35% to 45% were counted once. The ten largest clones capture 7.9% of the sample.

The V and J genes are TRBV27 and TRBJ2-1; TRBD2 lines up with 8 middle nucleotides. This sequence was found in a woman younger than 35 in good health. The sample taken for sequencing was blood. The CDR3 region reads CASSLYRGTSAFF. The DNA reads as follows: TGTGCCAGCAGTTTATATAGGGGGACTAGTGCGTTCTTC.